This passage covers 26 T cell receptor beta chains from one sample sequenced in a study of T cells after yellow fever vaccination. MiXCR, applied by TCRdb to the 5' RACE reads, yields one record per CDR3 protein. The sample carries 500,000 to 700,000 distinct CDR3 sequences, about a fifth recorded once. Source: PBMCs, taken 15 days after the yellow fever booster vaccination. The receptors were gathered from a man aged 25 to 45 who received the YFV17D yellow fever vaccine.

This chain connects TRBV19 to TRBJ2-7; weak D call: TRBD1 (5 bases). The CDR3 runs to 13 residues. The V gene's germline CDR1 is LNHDA and CDR2 SQIVND (reference sequence). The ends were cut back, 7 bases at V and 5 bases at J, with 15 bases in the middle. Here the CDR3 DNA reads TGTGCCAGTAAAGGGGTGGACCGCGACGAGCAGTACTTC. Protein product: CASKGVDRDEQYF.

The gene calls are TRBV6-2 or TRBV6-3 and TRBJ2-7, with a tentative D call TRBD1 (6 bases). Germline values: CDR1 MNHEY, CDR2 SVGEGT. V shed 7 bases and J shed 3 bases, with 19 bases lying between them. This CDR3 region has 15 residues. CDR3 coding DNA: TGTGCCAGCATGTTCAGGGGCCCCTGGAACTACGAGCAGTACTTC. Protein: CASMFRGPWNYEQYF.

J is TRBJ1-4 and V is TRBV7-9, with D possibly TRBD1 on 5 matching bases. CDR3 length: 13 amino acids. With 9 bases removed from V and 4 bases from J, the gap between germline ends came to 12 bases. Germline CDR1 is SEHNR and CDR2 is FQNEAQ (reference sequence). CDR3 sequence reads: CASRPGLNEKLFF. The CDR3 DNA reads as TGTGCCAGTAGGCCAGGGCTTAATGAAAAACTGTTTTTT.

The genes are TRBV7-6 and TRBJ2-1, with D possibly TRBD2 on 5 matching bases. Looked up from germline, CDR1 is SGHVS and CDR2 is FNYEAQ. This CDR3 has 10 residues. Trimming took 3 bases from V and 13 from J, leaving 7 bases between them. Written as DNA, the CDR3 is TGTGCCAGCAGCTTGGACTTTCAGTTCTTC. As protein: CASSLDFQFF.

This clonotype was observed a handful of times. CDR3 in DNA: TGCAGTGCTAGTCGGGGCGGGGGTTACGAGCAGTACTTC. Its translation: CSASRGGGYEQYF. The chain carries TRBV20-1 and TRBJ2-7; 7 nucleotides align to TRBD2. The CDR3 runs 13 residues. V shed 3 bases and J 4 bases; nucleotides not matched to a gene: 6. Germline V gene data show CDR1 as DFQATT and CDR2 as SNEGSKA (reference sequence).

The V and J genes are TRBV28 and TRBJ2-2; D is ambiguous. Between the trimmed V and J ends, which lost 3 bases and 6 bases, there was a span of 5 bases. Germline assignment: CDR1 MDHEN and CDR2 SYDVKM. The CDR3 runs 12 residues. DNA for the CDR3: TGTGCCAGCAGTTTCACGGCCGGGGAGCTGTTTTTT. Translation gives CASSFTAGELFF.

There are a few counts of this clonotype. The chain has TRBV12-3 or TRBV12-4 and TRBJ2-7; TRBD1 matches 8 bases. There are 14 residues in the CDR3. V lost 8 bases and J lost 2; bases outside the gene matches: 8. The CDR3 DNA is TGTGCCAGCCGCCTCGGACAGGGACCCTACGAGCAGTACTTC. It translates to CASRLGQGPYEQYF.

The rearrangement joins TRBV7-3 to TRBJ2-3; unclear D gene. There are 14 residues in the CDR3. Trimming pared 1 base from V and 4 bases from J, leaving 9 bases between. CDR1 is SGHTA and CDR2 is FQGTGA in the germline V gene. The CDR3 DNA sequence: TGTGCCAGCAGCTTAAACGCCCTGGCAGATACGCAGTATTTT. This gives the protein CASSLNALADTQYF.

The chain uses TRBV20-1 and TRBJ2-1; 13 bases agree with TRBD2. V trimming: 1 base; J trimming: 9 bases; junction bases outside the gene matches: 9. This CDR3 is 16 amino acids long. The V gene's germline CDR1 is DFQATT and CDR2 SNEGSKA (reference sequence). CDR3 loop: CSARGQTSGRTGEQFF. The CDR3 DNA reads TGCAGTGCTAGAGGTCAGACTAGCGGGAGGACGGGTGAGCAGTTCTTC.

This clonotype was counted ten times or more. The chain employs TRBV5-6 and TRBJ2-2; 7 nucleotides match TRBD2. The CDR3 is 15 residues long. Germline V CDR1 and CDR2: SGHDT, YYEEEE. J gave up 3 bases and V 4 bases, and 6 bases lay outside the gene matches. CDR3 in DNA: TGTGCCAGCAGCCGGTCTAGCGGAGACACCGGGGAGCTGTTTTTT. Its translation is CASSRSSGDTGELFF.

This clonotype was counted only a few times. The chain links TRBV12-3 or TRBV12-4 to TRBJ2-1; a weak D match, TRBD1 (5 bases). The CDR3 is 15 amino acids. V was shortened by 3 bases and J by 5 bases, with 14 bases between the two germline ends. The CDR3 loop reads CASSLGQGFNNEQFF. The CDR3 DNA sequence: TGTGCCAGCAGTTTGGGGCAGGGTTTTAACAATGAGCAGTTCTTC.

A few counts support this clonotype. The chain has TRBV29-1 and TRBJ2-7, with 9 bases that match TRBD1. The CDR3 has 14 residues. Germline CDR1 is SQVTM and CDR2 is ANQGSEA. V trimming: 7 bases; J trimming: 2 bases; junction bases outside the gene matches: 9. The CDR3 region is CSADSGQGAYEQYF. CDR3 nucleotide sequence: TGCAGCGCCGATTCGGGACAGGGCGCCTACGAGCAGTACTTC.

This clonotype turned up a few times. The chain has TRBV10-3 and TRBJ2-3, with TRBD2 matching 11 bases. The CDR3 contains 17 residues. Germline V gene sequence: CDR1 ENHRY, CDR2 SYGVKD. V lost 0 bases to trimming and J lost 0 bases; unmatched junction nucleotides: 2. Here the CDR3 reads CAISESRTSGSTDTQYF. CDR3 sequence (DNA): TGTGCCATCAGTGAGTCCCGGACTAGCGGGAGCACAGATACGCAGTATTTT.

In nucleotides, the CDR3 is TGTGCCAGCAGTAATCGAGCGAAGCGGTTCTTC. Protein sequence: CASSNRAKRFF. The V and J genes are TRBV6-2 or TRBV6-3 and TRBJ2-1; D unclear. The length of the CDR3 is 11 residues. From germline, CDR1 is MNHEY and CDR2 SVGEGT. Trimming pared 5 bases from V and 15 bases from J, leaving 14 bases between.

V usage is TRBV10-3 and J usage is TRBJ2-3; TRBD2 is a possible D gene (6 bases). Germline V lookup: CDR1 ENHRY, CDR2 SYGVKD. The CDR3 is 13 amino acids. The V and J ends lost 4 bases and 6 bases respectively, with 11 bases between them. The CDR3 region has the DNA TGTGCCATCAGTGGGGACTTGACTGATACGCAGTATTTT. This encodes CAISGDLTDTQYF.

In its sample, this clonotype was seen a few times. This chain connects TRBV6-2 or TRBV6-3 to TRBJ2-3; 7 bases are a match to TRBD2. This CDR3 has 14 amino acids. J was trimmed by 7 bases and V by 4 bases; bases with no gene match: 8. Germline assignment: CDR1 MNHEY and CDR2 SVGEGT. Here the CDR3 reads CASSLTGGGHTQYF. For the CDR3, the DNA is TGTGCCAGCAGTTTGACGGGAGGAGGCCATACGCAGTATTTT.

This clonotype was seen a handful of times. For the CDR3, the DNA is TGTGCCAGCAGCTTCAGGAGAAGTCTAGCGGGAGCGGCGGACTACGAGCAGTACTTC. Protein: CASSFRRSLAGAADYEQYF. The chain recombines TRBV7-6 with TRBJ2-7, with 10 nucleotides matching TRBD2. Germline CDR1 and CDR2: SGHVS and FNYEAQ. The V and J ends lost 3 bases and 3 bases, in that order; junction bases with no gene match: 17. CDR3 length: 19 amino acids.

There are a few counts of this clonotype. The chain joins TRBV15 to TRBJ2-2, with D perhaps TRBD1 (5 bases). The germline V gene has CDR1 LNHNV and CDR2 YYDKDF (reference sequence). The CDR3 is made up of 15 amino acids. V was trimmed by 0 bases and J by 3 bases, leaving 8 bases between them. CDR3 protein: CATSRDLGDTGELFF. The CDR3 nucleotides read TGTGCCACCAGCAGAGATTTAGGGGACACCGGGGAGCTGTTTTTT.

This clonotype was seen only once. Here the CDR3 DNA reads TGTGCCAGTAGTGGACTAGCGGGCCCCTCCTACAATGAGCAGTTCTTC. Translated: CASSGLAGPSYNEQFF. The chain combines TRBV19 with TRBJ2-1; 11 bases agree with TRBD2. This CDR3 region has 16 residues. Germline loops: CDR1 LNHDA, CDR2 SQIVND (reference sequence). Germline trimming cut 5 bases from V and 0 bases from J; bases unmatched to any gene: 3. Together with reference TRBV19 and TRBJ2-1, the CDR3 gives the full variable domain: DGGITQSPKYLFRKEGQNVTLSCEQNLNHDAMYWYRQDPGQGLRLIYYSQIVNDFQKGDIAEGYSVSREKKESFPLTVTSAQKNPTAFYLCASSGLAGPSYNEQFFGPGTRLTVL.

This clonotype was observed a handful of times. This rearrangement joins TRBV29-1 to TRBJ2-4; D is undetermined. Germline values: CDR1 SQVTM, CDR2 ANQGSEA. This CDR3 comprises 11 residues. V gave up 6 bases and J gave up 7 bases, with 10 bases separating them. This CDR3 is CSVGQVNIQYF. CDR3 coding DNA: TGCAGCGTCGGCCAGGTCAACATTCAGTACTTC.

This clonotype showed up just a few times. The CDR3 region is CSARSQAGGSYNEQFF. The CDR3 coding sequence is TGCAGTGCTAGGAGTCAAGCGGGGGGATCCTACAATGAGCAGTTCTTC. This chain links TRBV20-1 with TRBJ2-1; 9 bases fit TRBD2. This CDR3 comprises 16 residues. The J segment lost 1 base and the V segment lost 3 bases, leaving 7 bases of the junction unmatched. Germline V gene lookup returns CDR1 DFQATT and CDR2 SNEGSKA (reference sequence).

This chain connects TRBV6-5 to TRBJ2-1, with unresolved D. V lost 7 bases, J lost 0 bases, and 13 bases lay in between. The CDR3 is 15 residues long. Germline values: CDR1 MNHEY, CDR2 SVGAGI. CDR3 amino acids: CASTSNVRSYNEQFF. The CDR3 DNA reads as TGTGCCAGCACTTCCAACGTTCGCTCCTACAATGAGCAGTTCTTC.

This clonotype was counted between two and nine times. The chain links TRBV4-3 to TRBJ1-1, with D tentatively TRBD1 (6 bases). This CDR3 is 13 amino acids long. Germline values: CDR1 LGHNA, CDR2 YSLEER. Trimming removed 1 base from V and 4 bases from J, with 7 bases in between. In nucleotides, the CDR3 is TGCGCCAGCAGCCAAGGGGGGGCCACTGAAGCTTTCTTT. This sequence encodes CASSQGGATEAFF.

This clonotype was observed a few times. The chain recombines TRBV7-6 with TRBJ1-6, with D unclear. The ends were cut back, 1 base at V and 7 bases at J, with 8 bases in the middle. CDR3 length equals 14 residues. The V gene's germline CDR1 is SGHVS and CDR2 FNYEAQ. This CDR3 is CASSLENSNSPLHF. The CDR3 coding sequence is TGTGCCAGCAGCTTAGAAAACAGCAATTCACCCCTCCACTTT.

This clonotype was recorded a few times. This chain connects TRBV4-3 to TRBJ2-7, with D perhaps matching TRBD2 (6 bases). Germline V CDR1 and CDR2: LGHNA, YSLEER. This CDR3 is 15 amino acids long. V lost 4 bases and J lost 5, with 18 bases in between. The CDR3 coding sequence is TGCGCCAGCAGCCCCACGGATGCGCGGGGCGACGAGCAGTACTTC. This encodes CASSPTDARGDEQYF.

This sequence joins TRBV12-3 or TRBV12-4 and TRBJ2-7; D is perhaps TRBD2 (6 bases). Trimming cost V 5 bases and J 2 bases, with 13 bases left between them. The CDR3 contains 14 residues. The CDR3 spells CASSTLSGAYEQYF. CDR3 nucleotide sequence: TGTGCCAGCAGTACTTTGTCGGGAGCCTACGAGCAGTACTTC.